This TCR beta chain was identified in a study of T cells in Graves' hyperthyroidism and ophthalmopathy. General study results and limits: Blood also carried most thyroid clonotypes expanded above 0.001.

Regions amplified from RNA transcripts were the TCR beta CDR3 regions. HTBI primers were the set used in a first-round RT-PCR of the TCR CDR3. One entry per CDR3 protein, called by TCRdb with MiXCR from the multiplex PCR reads. The table records about 350,000 distinct CDR3 sequences, 11% to 15% of them present only once. Absence of ophthalmopathy progression within 18 months defined stable Graves' hyperthyroidism. Diagnoses rested on clinical symptoms, serum thyroxine and TRAb, thyroid ultrasound and orbital computed tomography. With respect to this clonotype: Its matching antigen is unknown.

Germline V lookup: CDR1 SGHAT, CDR2 FQDESV (reference sequence). CDR3 length: 16 amino acids. The ends lost 3 bases at V and 0 bases at J; junction bases unmatched: 7. The V gene is TRBV11-1, the J gene TRBJ1-1; 7 bases map to TRBD1. The specimen was blood. This clonotype was sampled from a woman in her thirties with Graves' hyperthyroidism. CDR3: CASSFGTASVNTEAFF. The CDR3 nucleotides read TGTGCCAGCAGCTTTGGGACAGCTTCGGTGAACACTGAAGCTTTCTTT.